These 3 T cell receptor beta chains came from one sample sequenced in a study of blood T cells in healthy people across ages. Using a J-beta primer mix together with a sample-barcoded 5' primer, a second PCR was run for about 7 to 12 cycles. MiXCR was run by TCRdb on the 5' RACE reads, yielding one entry per CDR3 protein. The table includes roughly 2 million distinct CDR3 sequences, just under 50% detected once. Material for sequencing was blood. Every receptor here comes from a woman aged 40-49 years in good health.

Of note for this clonotype: At one end the junction does not follow the germline gene, possibly because of a read error. The chain couples TRBV24-1 to TRBJ2-1, with D perhaps given as TRBD1 or TRBD2 (5 bases each). CDR1 is KGHDR, CDR2 SFDVKD, per germline. This CDR3 has 13 amino acids. CDR3 protein: CATSRGRANERFF. The CDR3, as DNA: TGTGCCACCAGTCGGGGACGGGCCAATGAGCGGTTCTTC.

The chain links TRBV6-2 or TRBV6-3 to TRBJ1-5, with D possibly being TRBD1 (6 bases). The germline V and J ends were trimmed by 6 bases and 0 bases, with 15 bases remaining between them. The germline V gene has CDR1 MNHEY and CDR2 SVGEGT. The CDR3 runs to 16 residues. The CDR3 reads CASSSGQWNSNQPQHF. CDR3 sequence (DNA): TGTGCCAGCAGCTCCGGACAGTGGAATAGCAATCAGCCCCAGCATTTT.

This clonotype was seen a few times. This sequence joins TRBV20-1 and TRBJ1-2; 12 bases line up with TRBD1. The germline CDR1 and CDR2 sequences are DFQATT and SNEGSKA (reference sequence). The CDR3 loop spans 17 amino acids. V dropped 2 bases and J dropped 4; count of bases not matched to a gene: 11. This CDR3 is CSARTGTGGGLPYGYTF. In DNA, the CDR3 is TGCAGTGCTAGAACCGGGACAGGGGGCGGTCTTCCCTATGGCTACACCTTC.